A selection of T cell receptor beta chains follows, all from one sample in a study of T cells in narcolepsy. Using immunoSEQ multiplex PCR, the repertoire was profiled, and TCRdb retains in-frame clones only, with some absent. The sample has roughly 30,000 clones, around three quarters seen once. The sample comprised memory (CD45RA-) CD4+ T cells from blood. These receptors originate from a human donor in good health. CDR3s include the opening cysteine and the closing phenylalanine or tryptophan. D genes are given only for firm matches. Clone size is not always given. Where it is, it says once, few, many or a class for expanded clones.

TRBJ2-1 | NA | TRBV12-2 | NA | CASRDTLGGNGNYNEQFF | TGTGCAAGTCGCGATACCCTCGGCGGGAACGGGAACTACAATGAGCAGTTCTTC
TRBJ2-7 | NA | TRBV11-2 | NA | CASGRGFEQYF | TGTGCCAGCGGACGGGGGTTCGAGCAGTACTTC
TRBJ1-1 | few | TRBV5-1 | NA | CASSLAQTNTEAFF | TGCGCCAGCAGCTTGGCACAGACTAACACTGAAGCTTTCTTT
TRBJ2-7 | NA | TRBV5-6 | NA | CASSREFEQYF | TGTGCCAGCAGCCGGGAATTCGAGCAGTACTTC
TRBJ2-5 | NA | TRBV5-8 | TRBD2 | CASGTSGLETQYF | TGTGCCAGTGGGACTAGCGGCCTTGAGACCCAGTACTTC
TRBJ1-2 | NA | TRBV6-1 | TRBD1 | CASSDRDSNYGYTF | TGTGCCAGCAGTGACCGGGACAGTAACTATGGCTACACCTTC
TRBJ1-5 | NA | TRBV2 | NA | CASSEALTPSRTQPQHF | TGTGCCAGCAGTGAAGCGCTTACCCCTTCTCGGACCCAGCCCCAGCATTTT
TRBJ2-2 | few | TRBV7-9 | NA | CASSLGPGNTGELFF | TGTGCCAGCAGCTTAGGGCCGGGTAACACCGGGGAGCTGTTTTTT
TRBJ1-4 | NA | TRBV27 | NA | CASSLSRPATNEKLFF | TGTGCCAGCAGTTTATCGAGGCCTGCAACTAATGAAAAACTGTTTTTT
TRBJ2-7 | once | TRBV7-9 | NA | CASSQSGYEQYF | TGTGCCAGCAGCCAAAGCGGTTACGAGCAGTACTTC
TRBJ2-2 | NA | TRBV7-2 | NA | CASSLMPNTGELFF | TGTGCCAGCAGCTTAATGCCAAACACCGGGGAGCTGTTTTTT
TRBJ2-2 | NA | TRBV14 | TRBD2 | CASSQVAAGGLRGTGELFF | TGTGCCAGCAGCCAAGTTGCAGCGGGAGGGCTACGAGGCACCGGGGAGCTGTTTTTT
TRBJ2-7 | medium-sized | TRBV29-1 | NA | CSERDIVYEQYF | TGCAGCGAGAGGGACATTGTCTACGAGCAGTACTTC
TRBJ2-2 | NA | TRBV11-3 | TRBD1 | CASSFGTGNTGELFF | TGTGCCAGCAGCTTTGGGACAGGGAACACCGGGGAGCTGTTTTTT
TRBJ2-5 | NA | TRBV30 | NA | CATREQGYETQYF | TGTGCCACACGAGAACAGGGTTACGAGACCCAGTACTTC
TRBJ2-5 | NA | TRBV7-8 | NA | CASSYGDGLETQYF | TGTGCCAGCAGCTACGGGGACGGTTTAGAGACCCAGTACTTC
TRBJ2-7 | once | TRBV6-1 | TRBD2 | CASSRSGRNYEQYF | TGTGCCAGCAGTCGTAGCGGGAGGAACTACGAGCAGTACTTC
TRBJ2-2 | NA | TRBV19 | NA | CASIKRSTPGELFF | TGTGCCAGTATTAAACGCAGCACCCCCGGGGAGCTGTTTTTT
TRBJ2-7 | few | TRBV21-1 | NA | CASSKGQGHEQYF | TGTGCCAGCAGCAAGGGACAGGGCCACGAGCAGTACTTC
TRBJ2-1 | NA | TRBV5-1 | TRBD2 | CASSLVVAGGYNEQFF | TGCGCCAGCAGCTTGGTGGTGGCGGGAGGCTACAATGAGCAGTTCTTC
TRBJ2-2 | NA | TRBV2 | NA | CASSASHPRTGELFF | TGTGCCAGCAGTGCCAGCCATCCGAGAACCGGGGAGCTGTTTTTT
TRBJ1-4 | few | TRBV4-2 | NA | CASSETGPSNEKLFF | TGTGCCAGCAGCGAAACAGGGCCTTCAAATGAAAAACTGTTTTTT
TRBJ2-7 | NA | TRBV6-6 | TRBD1 | CASSHGQGYEQYF | TGTGCCAGCAGCCACGGACAGGGCTACGAGCAGTACTTC
TRBJ2-1 | NA | TRBV7-8 | TRBD2 | CASSKTSGSYNEQFF | TGTGCCAGCAGCAAAACTAGCGGATCCTACAATGAGCAGTTCTTC
TRBJ1-1 | NA | TRBV6-5 | NA | CASRGADMNTEAFF | TGTGCCAGCCGTGGCGCCGACATGAACACTGAAGCTTTCTTT
TRBJ1-1 | NA | TRBV7-9 | NA | CASSPPRVGGINTEAFF | TGTGCCAGCAGCCCCCCCCGGGTCGGGGGCATAAACACTGAAGCTTTCTTT
TRBJ1-1 | NA | TRBV7-2 | TRBD1 | CASSFQGARNTEAFF | TGTGCCAGCAGCTTCCAGGGGGCAAGGAACACTGAAGCTTTCTTT
TRBJ1-4 | NA | TRBV18 | NA | CASSSGGDGKLFF | TGTGCCAGCTCATCCGGGGGGGACGGAAAACTGTTTTTT
TRBJ1-3 | NA | TRBV10-3 | NA | CAISAIPWDLHLVDTIYF | TGTGCCATCAGTGCTATCCCTTGGGACCTCCATCTCGTGGACACCATATATTTT
TRBJ1-1 | NA | TRBV9 | NA | CASSALLPNTEAFF | TGTGCCAGCAGCGCTCTTCTACCCAACACTGAAGCTTTCTTT
TRBJ1-2 | NA | TRBV6-1 | NA | CASSDRDYGYTF | TGTGCCAGCAGTGACAGGGACTATGGCTACACCTTC
TRBJ2-7 | NA | TRBV5-1 | NA | CASSPGHRDTYYEQYF | TGCGCCAGCAGCCCAGGACATCGGGACACCTACTACGAGCAGTACTTC
TRBJ2-3 | NA | TRBV30 | NA | CAWSAQVADTQYF | TGTGCCTGGAGTGCCCAGGTAGCAGATACGCAGTATTTT
TRBJ1-6 | NA | TRBV6-5 | NA | CASTPAKGPSPLHF | TGTGCCAGCACCCCCGCCAAGGGACCCTCACCCCTCCACTTT
TRBJ1-2 | few | TRBV19 | NA | CASSPDLGGYTF | TGTGCCAGTAGTCCAGACCTTGGGGGCTACACCTTC
TRBJ2-7 | once | TRBV11-2 | TRBD2 | CASRDPSGRARTYEQYF | TGTGCCAGCAGGGACCCCAGCGGGAGGGCCAGGACCTACGAGCAGTACTTC
TRBJ2-5 | NA | TRBV15 | TRBD2 | CATSLAGGRETQYF | TGTGCCACCAGTCTTGCGGGAGGGAGAGAGACCCAGTACTTC
TRBJ2-3 | NA | TRBV14 | TRBD1 | CASSQLTAGGPTDTQYF | TGTGCCAGCAGCCAGCTGACCGCAGGGGGCCCAACAGATACGCAGTATTTT
TRBJ1-2 | once | TRBV10-3 | TRBD1 | CAISEGRGFGYTF | TGTGCCATCAGTGAGGGCAGGGGGTTTGGCTACACCTTC
TRBJ2-7 | NA | TRBV14 | TRBD2 | CASSQVGGYEQYF | TGTGCCAGCAGCCAAGTCGGGGGGTACGAGCAGTACTTC
TRBJ1-2 | NA | TRBV2 | NA | CASLERVLANYGYTF | TGTGCCAGCCTGGAGCGGGTACTAGCTAACTATGGCTACACCTTC
TRBJ2-3 | once | TRBV11-1 | NA | CASSYARDLKGVDTQYF | TGTGCCAGCAGCTATGCACGGGACCTCAAAGGTGTAGATACGCAGTATTTT
TRBJ2-7 | once | TRBV6-5 | TRBD2 | CASSARSGNYEQYF | TGTGCCAGCAGCGCTCGTAGCGGGAACTACGAGCAGTACTTC
TRBJ2-7 | once | TRBV5-1 | TRBD2 | CASSLVTSGNSYEQYF | TGCGCCAGCAGCTTGGTGACTAGCGGGAACTCCTACGAGCAGTACTTC
TRBJ1-1 | NA | TRBV19 | NA | CASIGQTIDTEAFF | TGTGCCAGTATTGGGCAGACGATAGACACTGAAGCTTTCTTT
TRBJ2-5 | NA | TRBV19 | TRBD1 | CASSARDRSETQYF | TGTGCCAGTAGTGCCCGGGACAGGTCAGAGACCCAGTACTTC